What follows are 21 T cell receptor beta chains derived from one specimen sequenced in a study of response to subunit inactivated influenza vaccine. TCRdb reprocessed the RT-PCR reads via MiXCR and lists one record per CDR3 protein. Here the sample spans over 650,000 distinct CDR3 sequences, under 20% being singletons. Sequencing was performed on PBMCs from blood, taken more than 4 days after vaccination. The receptors were gathered from a man aged 45-60 years who received an inactivated influenza vaccine.

This clonotype appeared a few times. The chain carries TRBV9 and TRBJ2-1; 10 positions match TRBD2. The germline V gene encodes CDR1 SGDLS and CDR2 YYNGEE. V trimming: 0 bases; J trimming: 6 bases; junction bases outside the gene matches: 3. This CDR3 comprises 15 residues. CDR3 sequence reads: CASSVALAGVNEQFF. The CDR3 DNA is TGTGCCAGCAGCGTAGCTCTAGCGGGAGTCAATGAGCAGTTCTTC.

This clonotype was detected a few times. The rearrangement uses TRBV29-1 and TRBJ2-7; no definite D call. This CDR3 has 12 residues. CDR1 is SQVTM, CDR2 ANQGSEA, per germline. With 0 bases removed from V and 9 bases from J, the gap between germline ends came to 12 bases. In DNA form, the CDR3 reads TGCAGCGTTGAAGACTCGTCCTCGTGGCAGTACTTC. Protein product: CSVEDSSSWQYF.

In its sample, this clonotype was seen a few times. CDR3 region: CSARVSTRGNEQFF. CDR3 DNA: TGCAGTGCTAGAGTTTCGACTAGAGGGAATGAGCAGTTCTTC. This chain links TRBV20-1 with TRBJ2-1, with D perhaps matching TRBD2 (6 bases). The CDR3 consists of 14 residues. The V and J ends lost 1 base and 7 bases respectively, with 14 bases between them. CDR1 is DFQATT and CDR2 is SNEGSKA in the germline V gene (reference sequence).

This clonotype occurred a few times. V usage is TRBV10-3 and J usage is TRBJ2-3; weak D call: TRBD1 (5 bases). This CDR3 has 13 amino acids. Germline loops: CDR1 ENHRY, CDR2 SYGVKD. The V end lost 10 bases, the J end lost 2 bases, and 13 bases lay between the germline ends. CDR3 protein: CATLDRYTDTQYF. CDR3 coding DNA: TGTGCCACCCTCGACAGATACACAGATACGCAGTATTTT.

This clonotype has a handful of counts. The chain carries TRBV7-9 and TRBJ1-5; maybe TRBD1 (5 bases). The V end lost 5 bases, the J end lost 7 bases, and 12 bases lay between the germline ends. Germline CDR1 is SEHNR and CDR2 is FQNEAQ (reference sequence). The CDR3 is 13 residues long. CDR3 sequence (DNA): TGTGCCAGCAGCCGGACAAGGTTGCAGCCCCAGCATTTT. Translated, it gives CASSRTRLQPQHF.

A few counts support this clonotype. The chain uses TRBV5-4 and TRBJ2-1; 8 nucleotides line up with TRBD1. The V and J ends lost 4 bases and 2 bases, in that order; junction bases with no gene match: 8. Germline loops: CDR1 SGHNT, CDR2 YYREEE (reference sequence). The CDR3 totals 16 residues. CDR3: CASSLPGTGAYNEQFF. The CDR3 coding sequence is TGTGCCAGCAGCCTCCCCGGGACAGGTGCCTACAATGAGCAGTTCTTC.

V and J are TRBV2 and TRBJ1-5; D gene unclear. The CDR3 covers 13 residues. Germline values: CDR1 SNHLY, CDR2 FYNNEI. The V gene lost 7 bases and the J gene lost 4 bases, with 11 bases spanning the gap. CDR3 sequence (DNA): TGTGCCAGCAAGGGAGGACCGAATCAGCCCCAGCATTTT. Encoded protein: CASKGGPNQPQHF.

The chain has TRBV9 and TRBJ2-7; D call uncertain. The CDR3 is made up of 15 amino acids. Germline values: CDR1 SGDLS, CDR2 YYNGEE. V was pared by 3 bases and J by 4 bases, with 17 bases between. CDR3 loop: CASSAQSDSLYEQYF. The CDR3 DNA reads TGTGCCAGCAGCGCCCAAAGCGATTCACTTTACGAGCAGTACTTC.

The V and J genes are TRBV14 and TRBJ2-1; perhaps TRBD1 as D (6 bases). The CDR3 length is 16 residues. Trimming pared 4 bases from V and 1 base from J, leaving 14 bases between. The germline V gene has CDR1 SGHDN and CDR2 FVKESK. The CDR3 sequence is CASSRNRDPSYNEQFF. CDR3 DNA: TGTGCCAGCAGCCGGAACAGGGATCCATCCTACAATGAGCAGTTCTTC. The variable domain in full, completed from reference TRBV14 and TRBJ2-1, reads EAGVTQFPSHSVIEKGQTVTLRCDPISGHDNLYWYRRVMGKEIKFLLHFVKESKQDESGMPNNRFLAERTGGTYSTLKVQPAELEDSGVYFCASSRNRDPSYNEQFFGPGTRLTVL.

The J gene is TRBJ1-6, the V gene TRBV20-1, with a tentative D call TRBD1 (6 bases). CDR3 size: 15 residues. The V gene's germline CDR1 is DFQATT and CDR2 SNEGSKA (reference sequence). Trimming stripped 6 bases from V and 9 bases from J, with 21 bases between. The CDR3 bases are TGCAGTGCCCATCCTGGGCGGGGGCCCGTTTCACCCCTCCACTTT. Protein sequence: CSAHPGRGPVSPLHF.

There are a few counts of this clonotype. The rearrangement joins TRBV6-5 to TRBJ1-1; D uncertain. The CDR3 is 14 residues long. V lost 2 bases to trimming and J lost 0 bases, with 7 bases between them. The germline gives CDR1 MNHEY, CDR2 SVGAGI. The CDR3 nucleotides read TGTGCCAGCAGTTACGGCCAGCTGAACACTGAAGCTTTCTTT. It translates to CASSYGQLNTEAFF.

This clonotype has a handful of counts. This rearrangement joins TRBV28 to TRBJ1-1, with D unclear. Germline assignment: CDR1 MDHEN and CDR2 SYDVKM. This CDR3 is built from 15 residues. Trimming removed 5 bases at V and 0 bases at J, with 13 bases between. CDR3 in amino acids: CASSQVVGMNTEAFF. CDR3 bases: TGTGCCAGCAGTCAGGTGGTGGGAATGAACACTGAAGCTTTCTTT.

The rearrangement uses TRBV4-3 and TRBJ2-7; weak D call: TRBD2 (6 bases). From germline, CDR1 is LGHNA and CDR2 YSLEER. CDR3 length equals 14 residues. Trimming took off 1 base at V and 7 bases at J, with 14 bases between the two ends. The CDR3 here is CASSQVAGGVEQYF. The CDR3 nucleotides read TGCGCCAGCAGCCAAGTTGCAGGCGGGGTGGAGCAGTACTTC.

This clonotype was found a few times. The J gene is TRBJ2-6, the V gene TRBV7-2; 10 positions match TRBD1. Looked up from germline, CDR1 is SGHTA and CDR2 is FQGNSA. V was clipped by 5 bases and J by 2 bases; unmatched bases: 6. CDR3 length: 17 amino acids. CDR3 in amino acids: CASSPGQGFAGANVLTF. The CDR3 DNA is TGTGCCAGCAGCCCGGGACAGGGGTTTGCTGGGGCCAACGTCCTGACTTTC.

This clonotype turned up a few times. This sequence joins TRBV20-1 and TRBJ1-1; TRBD1 agrees at 8 bases. Germline V gene sequence: CDR1 DFQATT, CDR2 SNEGSKA (reference sequence). This CDR3 spans 15 amino acids. V lost 2 bases, J lost 3 bases, and 8 bases stayed unmatched. Here the CDR3 DNA reads TGCAGTGCTAGATCGACAGGGGAACCTCACACTGAAGCTTTCTTT. Translated, it gives CSARSTGEPHTEAFF.

This clonotype turned up a few times. J is TRBJ2-4 and V is TRBV6-6; 7 positions agree with TRBD2. This CDR3 contains 10 residues. Germline values: CDR1 MNHNY, CDR2 SVGAGI (reference sequence). Germline trimming cut 11 bases from V and 9 bases from J; bases unmatched to any gene: 4. Here the CDR3 reads CAGGEGIQYF. The CDR3 DNA is TGTGCCGGGGGGGAGGGCATTCAGTACTTC.

V usage is TRBV5-1 and J usage is TRBJ1-2; 7 bases line up with TRBD1. V lost 4 bases to trimming and J lost 3 bases; unmatched junction nucleotides: 6. The CDR3 extends over 14 amino acids. CDR1 and CDR2 (germline): SGHRS, YFSETQ. This CDR3 reads CASSVGGADYGYTF. Here the CDR3 DNA reads TGCGCCAGCAGCGTAGGGGGCGCGGACTATGGCTACACCTTC.

The rearrangement links TRBV4-3 to TRBJ2-5; 12 bases agree with TRBD2. The length of the CDR3 is 16 residues. Germline trimming cut 0 bases from V and 5 bases from J; bases unmatched to any gene: 4. From germline, CDR1 is LGHNA and CDR2 YSLEER. The CDR3 is CASSQDASGGVETQYF. DNA for the CDR3: TGCGCCAGCAGCCAAGATGCTAGCGGGGGGGTGGAGACCCAGTACTTC.

This clonotype has more than one count but fewer than ten. The chain has TRBV20-1 and TRBJ1-3, with D tentatively TRBD1 (5 bases). The germline V gene has CDR1 DFQATT and CDR2 SNEGSKA (reference sequence). V lost 0 bases, J lost 2 bases, and 11 bases lay in between. The CDR3 sequence is 15 residues long. This CDR3 reads CSAREDRAPGNTIYF. CDR3 bases: TGCAGTGCTAGAGAAGACAGAGCTCCTGGAAACACCATATATTTT.

This clonotype was seen a few times. The chain is built from TRBV10-2 and TRBJ2-7; 7 nucleotides match TRBD1. The germline CDR1 and CDR2 sequences are WSHSY and SAAADI. The CDR3 covers 13 residues. Trimming took 0 bases from V and 10 from J; bases not matched to a gene: 6. The CDR3 spells CASSESEGGGQYF. The CDR3 nucleotides are TGCGCCAGCAGTGAGTCCGAAGGGGGCGGTCAGTACTTC.

The chain is built from TRBV29-1 and TRBJ2-4; possible D gene TRBD2, 5 bases. This CDR3 is built from 15 residues. Trimming cost V 1 base and J 1 base, with 11 bases left between them. Germline assignment: CDR1 SQVTM and CDR2 ANQGSEA. CDR3 in amino acids: CSVEGGNWAKNIQYF. CDR3 sequence (DNA): TGCAGCGTTGAAGGAGGGAATTGGGCCAAAAACATTCAGTACTTC.